The rows below give T cell receptor beta chains drawn from one sample of a study of blood T cell repertoires in COVID-19. Profiled with immunoSEQ multiplex PCR; TCRdb holds only in-frame clones, not every one. The table lists over 300,000 clones, approximately 90% of them singletons. The specimen was PBMCs or T cells enriched from blood (not recorded which). Every receptor here comes from a woman aged 25 to 39 with acute COVID-19. Each CDR3 is given without its conserved first and last residue. The D gene is left open where the match is weak. Rows may omit the clone size; those that give it use once, few, many or a size class.

J gene	CDR3 length	clone size	V gene	D gene	CDR3 protein
TRBJ1-2	8	once	TRBV6-5	-	ASTTVGYT
TRBJ1-2	12	-	TRBV27	-	ASSFYGGDYGYT
TRBJ2-1	14	once	TRBV15	TRBD1	ATSRRDRGRYNEQF
TRBJ1-3	13	-	TRBV2	-	ASSADFYSGNTIY
TRBJ2-3	15	-	TRBV5-5	TRBD2	ASSLWTSGGVTDTQY
TRBJ2-2	13	once	TRBV5-8	-	ASSPRVRATGELF
TRBJ2-7	16	-	TRBV2	-	ASINPFDGTPNSYEQY
TRBJ1-5	13	-	TRBV5-1	-	ASSLDSGSNQPQH
TRBJ2-1	15	-	TRBV3-1/TRBV3-2	TRBD2	ASSHQGTSGPNNEQF
TRBJ1-4	11	-	TRBV2	-	ASRGGATRGLF
TRBJ2-1	12	-	TRBV5-1	-	ASRVGGLDNEQF
TRBJ1-1	14	-	TRBV19	TRBD1	ASSIQGQGVNTEAF
TRBJ1-6	16	-	TRBV5-6	TRBD1	ASSLAFGQVYYNSPLH